Shown below are 17 T cell receptor beta chains from a single sample sequenced in a study of Ad26.COV2.S vaccination and SARS-CoV-2 variants (dated by TCRdb to about 2021). To prepare the library, the immunoSEQ multiplex PCR assay was applied. TCRdb took this table from immuneACCESS and kept in-frame rearrangements with V and J called. Such tables lack part of the clones; where checked against another copy, unresolved V genes explain under half of the gap, and the rest is unexplained. Across this sample there are roughly 380,000 clones, with 85% seen only once. Jointly, the top ten make up 2.5% to 3.5% of the sample. The treatment or condition label corresponds to: some 20 received Ad26.COV2.S at low or high dose, single or two shots; several received placebo; per-sample allocation not given. Repertoires of vaccine and placebo recipients were sequenced from samples collected on day 63 after the first injection.

Sample: peripheral blood, taken in a trial of Ad26.COV2.S vaccine versus placebo. The receptors were sampled from a person aged 18-60 years who received the Ad26.COV2.S COVID-19 vaccine or a placebo.

The chain links TRBV2 to TRBJ1-1, with 7 bases fitting TRBD1. The CDR3 covers 13 residues. Germline lookup yields CDR1 SNHLY and CDR2 FYNNEI. V lost 6 bases, J lost 2 bases, and 3 bases stayed unmatched. The CDR3 sequence: CASRGQPNTEAFF. The CDR3 nucleotides read TGTGCCAGCAGGGGACAGCCTAACACTGAAGCTTTCTTT.

This chain's CDR3 is CASSLGRGAGNEQFF. The CDR3 bases are TGTGCCAGCAGCTTAGGACGGGGGGCGGGTAATGAGCAGTTCTTC. The chain employs TRBV7-2 and TRBJ2-1, with D possibly being TRBD2 (7 bases). The V gene's germline CDR1 is SGHTA and CDR2 FQGNSA. The V end lost 1 base, the J end lost 7 bases, and 14 bases lay between the germline ends. This CDR3 has 15 amino acids.

This chain joins TRBV7-6 and TRBJ2-2, with 12 bases fitting TRBD2. V was pared by 5 bases and J by 2 bases, with 6 bases of the junction left unmatched. The CDR3 is made up of 17 amino acids. Germline V gives CDR1 SGHVS, CDR2 FNYEAQ. DNA of the CDR3: TGTGCCAGCAGCACCTCTAGCGGGGGGGCAAACACCGGGGAGCTGTTTTTT. Translating it yields CASSTSSGGANTGELFF.

The CDR3, as DNA: TGTGCCAGTACCCTCGGTGGTGTAGGGGGGTTTAACAATCAGCCCCAGCATTTT. Translation: CASTLGGVGGFNNQPQHF. The rearrangement links TRBV19 to TRBJ1-5; perhaps TRBD1 as D (6 bases). V lost 7 bases and J 3 bases, leaving 25 bases between the germline ends. The germline CDR1 and CDR2 sequences are LNHDA and SQIVND (reference sequence). The CDR3 covers 18 residues. The whole variable domain, remainder taken from reference TRBV19 and TRBJ1-5, is DGGITQSPKYLFRKEGQNVTLSCEQNLNHDAMYWYRQDPGQGLRLIYYSQIVNDFQKGDIAEGYSVSREKKESFPLTVTSAQKNPTAFYLCASTLGGVGGFNNQPQHFGDGTRLSIL.

The CDR3 sequence is CAWMPGQGYEQYF. As DNA, the CDR3 is TGTGCCTGGATGCCGGGACAGGGGTACGAGCAGTACTTC. The chain carries TRBV30 and TRBJ2-7; 10 positions agree with TRBD1. V dropped 4 bases and J dropped 4; count of bases not matched to a gene: 4. Germline V lookup: CDR1 GTSNPN, CDR2 SVGIG (reference sequence). The CDR3 has 13 residues. Variable domain in full (rest from reference TRBV30 and TRBJ2-7): SQTIHQWPATLVQPVGSPLSLECTVEGTSNPNLYWYRQAAGRGLQLLFYSVGIGQISSEVPQNLSASRPQDRQFILSSKKLLLSDSGFYLCAWMPGQGYEQYFGPGTRLTVT.

V and J are TRBV9 and TRBJ2-5; D unresolved. Germline V gene data show CDR1 as SGDLS and CDR2 as YYNGEE. This CDR3 has 14 residues. V lost 4 bases and J 5 bases, leaving 15 bases between the germline ends. The CDR3 nucleotides read TGTGCCAGCAGCCCTCGGACGGCGGTGGAGACCCAGTACTTC. As protein: CASSPRTAVETQYF.

J is TRBJ2-1 and V is TRBV29-1, with D perhaps TRBD1 or TRBD2 (7 bases each). Germline V lookup: CDR1 SQVTM, CDR2 ANQGSEA. Trimming removed 4 bases at V and 5 bases at J, with 12 bases between. This CDR3 is 13 amino acids long. CDR3 bases: TGCAGCGTTGGGGGGGGACAGAACAATGAGCAGTTCTTC. Amino acids: CSVGGGQNNEQFF.

The genes are TRBV5-4 and TRBJ1-6; D uncertain. The germline V gene encodes CDR1 SGHNT and CDR2 YYREEE (reference sequence). The CDR3 contains 16 residues. V shed 0 bases and J shed 6 bases, with 13 bases lying between them. The CDR3 spells CASSLDFGRANSPLHF. In DNA, the CDR3 is TGTGCCAGCAGCTTGGATTTTGGGCGGGCTAATTCACCCCTCCACTTT. The full variable domain, completed using reference TRBV5-4 and TRBJ1-6, is ETGVTQSPTHLIKTRGQQVTLRCSSQSGHNTVSWYQQALGQGPQFIFQYYREEENGRGNFPPRFSGLQFPNYSSELNVNALELDDSALYLCASSLDFGRANSPLHFGNGTRLTVT.

This chain connects TRBV20-1 to TRBJ1-2; weak D call: TRBD1 (5 bases). From germline, CDR1 is DFQATT and CDR2 SNEGSKA (reference sequence). The CDR3 covers 14 residues. V dropped 3 bases and J dropped 2 bases, with 13 bases sitting between them. The CDR3 DNA is TGCAGTGCTAGTTACGGACGGACAAACTATGGCTACACCTTC. Translated: CSASYGRTNYGYTF.

This chain uses TRBV11-2 with TRBJ1-5; D is ambiguous. This CDR3 contains 13 residues. The germline V and J ends were trimmed by 5 bases and 5 bases, with 10 bases remaining between them. CDR1 is SGHAT, CDR2 FQNNGV, per germline. The CDR3 DNA reads as TGTGCCAGCAGCGAACAACAAGATCAGCCCCAGCATTTT. Amino acids: CASSEQQDQPQHF.

This chain links TRBV30 with TRBJ1-2; 10 nucleotides line up with TRBD1. Germline V gene data show CDR1 as GTSNPN and CDR2 as SVGIG (reference sequence). CDR3 size: 13 residues. V lost 2 bases to trimming and J lost 6 bases; unmatched junction nucleotides: 3. CDR3 in amino acids: CAWSRQGANGYTF. CDR3 sequence (DNA): TGTGCCTGGAGTCGACAGGGGGCAAATGGCTACACCTTC.

The CDR3 is CASSAGASSYEQYF. The CDR3, as DNA: TGTGCCAGCTCAGCGGGGGCTTCCTCCTACGAGCAGTACTTC. The chain recombines TRBV18 with TRBJ2-7; a weak D match, TRBD2 (7 bases). CDR3 size: 14 residues. The germline CDR1 and CDR2 sequences are KGHSH and LQKENI. V was cut by 5 bases and J by 0 bases, with 11 bases left in between. Combining the CDR3 with reference TRBV18 and TRBJ2-7 gives the whole variable domain NAGVMQNPRHLVRRRGQEARLRCSPMKGHSHVYWYRQLPEEGLKFMVYLQKENIIDESGMPKERFSAEFPKEGPSILRIQQVVRGDSAAYFCASSAGASSYEQYFGPGTRLTVT.

The genes are TRBV7-2 and TRBJ1-2; 7 positions match TRBD1. The germline CDR1 and CDR2 sequences are SGHTA and FQGNSA. After removal of 5 bases from V and 4 bases from J, the junction contained 13 bases not matched to a gene. The CDR3 extends over 16 amino acids. This CDR3 reads CASSPGTAQEGYGYTF. DNA for the CDR3: TGTGCCAGCAGCCCCGGGACAGCCCAAGAGGGCTATGGCTACACCTTC.

The rearrangement uses TRBV2 and TRBJ2-6, with D perhaps TRBD1 (5 bases). From germline, CDR1 is SNHLY and CDR2 FYNNEI. The ends were cut back, 11 bases at V and 0 bases at J, with 14 bases in the middle. This CDR3 is built from 15 residues. CDR3 nucleotide sequence: TGTGCCGGACAACCCGCTGGCTCTGGGGCCAACGTCCTGACTTTC. Translation gives CAGQPAGSGANVLTF.

V gene TRBV7-8 combines with J gene TRBJ1-4, with D maybe TRBD1 (5 bases). V lost 2 bases, J lost 6 bases, and 7 bases lay in between. Germline V lookup: CDR1 SGHVS, CDR2 FQNEAQ. The CDR3 sequence is 13 residues long. The CDR3, as DNA: TGTGCCAGCAGCTTAATCAGGGATGAAAAACTGTTTTTT. Translated: CASSLIRDEKLFF.

This chain links TRBV6-6 with TRBJ2-5; tentative D call: TRBD2 (5 bases). The CDR3 sequence is 14 residues long. CDR1 and CDR2 (germline): MNHNY, SVGAGI (reference sequence). V lost 7 bases to trimming and J lost 5 bases, with 17 bases between them. As DNA, the CDR3 is TGTGCCAGCATACGGGTCCGGGGAAACGAGACCCAGTACTTC. This gives the protein CASIRVRGNETQYF.

The chain has TRBV9 and TRBJ2-2; TRBD1 aligns across 7 bases. The V gene's germline CDR1 is SGDLS and CDR2 YYNGEE. The CDR3 covers 14 residues. Trimming cost V 5 bases and J 3 bases; bases outside gene matches: 4. CDR3 region: CASRGDSDTGELFF. In DNA form, the CDR3 reads TGTGCCAGCAGGGGGGACAGCGACACCGGGGAGCTGTTTTTT. Looking up the rest from reference TRBV9 and TRBJ2-2 gives the full variable domain: DSGVTQTPKHLITATGQRVTLRCSPRSGDLSVYWYQQSLDQGLQFLIQYYNGEERAKGNILERFSAQQFPDLHSELNLSSLELGDSALYFCASRGDSDTGELFFGEGSRLTVL.